The present T cell receptor (beta chain) was sequenced within a study of T-cell reconstitution after alpha-beta-depleted transplantation in children (dated by TCRdb to 2016 to 2018). Concerning the study at large: Using TCR repertoire profiling, the study quantitatively followed how T-cell immune reconstitution unfolded in children after TCRalphabeta/CD19-depleted allogeneic hematopoietic cell transplantation.

Concerning this clonotype: The antigen it binds to is not known. Base qualities are not provided; no much larger clone lies one nucleotide away.

Trimming accounts for 2 bases at V and 2 bases at J, while the number of junction bases matched to no gene is 10. Sequences PRHDT (CDR1) and FYEKMQ (CDR2) are obtained from the germline V gene (reference sequence). The CDR3 covers 17 residues, taking in both the cysteine and the phenylalanine. This entry keeps only the CDR3 DNA: 51 bases, framed from base 1. The library came from PCR. The reads were generated on an Illumina HiSeq 2500. TCR libraries were prepared with molecular barcoding, using unique molecular identifiers to normalize TCRbeta repertoire quantification. The public reads were quality trimmed at Q25 with fastp and then assembled into clones with MiXCR by TCRdb, keeping productive beta chains. Each entry is one CDR3 protein sequence, shown with its most common DNA and genes. The sample yields around 960,000 distinct CDR3 sequences; about 30% were counted once. The top ten hold around 30% of the sample.

The label giving this sample's treatment or condition can be read as: allogeneic hematopoietic cell transplantation with graft depleted of TCRalphabeta T cells and CD19 B cells. The children who served as transplant recipients had been given grafts of TCRalphabeta/CD19-depleted allogeneic hematopoietic cells. Results the study describes overall, beyond this receptor: The apparently early recovery of alphabetaT-cell counts about two months after transplant reportedly depended on only several hundred rapidly expanded clones that came from non-depleted graft cells. In some patients, the high TCRbeta diversity seen at day 60 was put down to recipient T cells and intrathymic progenitors that had survived conditioning. Hyperexpanded clone frequencies declined over subsequent months; after one year, T-cell counts and TCRbeta diversity were mostly attributed to newly produced T cells.

The receptor comes from a boy younger than two who had a stem cell transplant for SCID, so the T cells may come from the graft donor. The source was PBMCs, mostly from graft donor cells, collected 360 days after TCRalphabeta/CD19-depleted stem cell transplant. The chain couples TRBV13 to TRBJ2-3, and 7 junction bases match TRBD1. The DNA reads TGTGCCAGCAGCTTAAGGGCAGGGGGACATACCACAGATACGCAGTATTTT. It encodes CASSLRAGGHTTDTQYF.